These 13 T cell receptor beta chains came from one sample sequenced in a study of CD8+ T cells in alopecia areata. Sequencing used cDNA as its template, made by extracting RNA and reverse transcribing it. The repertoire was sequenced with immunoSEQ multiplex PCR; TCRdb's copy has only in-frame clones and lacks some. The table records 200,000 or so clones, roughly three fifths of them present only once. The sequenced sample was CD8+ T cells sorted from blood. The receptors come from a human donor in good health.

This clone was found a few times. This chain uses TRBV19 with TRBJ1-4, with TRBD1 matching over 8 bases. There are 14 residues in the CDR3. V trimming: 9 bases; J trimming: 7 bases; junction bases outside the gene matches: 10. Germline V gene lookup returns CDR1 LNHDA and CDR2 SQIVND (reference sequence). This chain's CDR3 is CASKFRGLSEKLFF. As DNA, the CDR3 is TGTGCCAGCAAATTCAGGGGGCTGAGTGAAAAACTGTTTTTT.

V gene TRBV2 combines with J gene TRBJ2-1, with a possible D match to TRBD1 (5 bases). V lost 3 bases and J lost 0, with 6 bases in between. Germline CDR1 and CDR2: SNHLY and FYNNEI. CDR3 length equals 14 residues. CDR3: CASSDRASYNEQFF. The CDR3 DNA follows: TGTGCCAGCAGTGACAGGGCCTCCTACAATGAGCAGTTCTTC.

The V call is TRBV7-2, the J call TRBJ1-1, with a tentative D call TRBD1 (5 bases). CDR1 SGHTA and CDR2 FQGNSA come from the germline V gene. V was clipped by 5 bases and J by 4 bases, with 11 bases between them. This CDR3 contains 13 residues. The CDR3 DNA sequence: TGTGCCAGCAGCCGGCTGGGGGGCACTGAAGCTTTCTTT. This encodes CASSRLGGTEAFF.

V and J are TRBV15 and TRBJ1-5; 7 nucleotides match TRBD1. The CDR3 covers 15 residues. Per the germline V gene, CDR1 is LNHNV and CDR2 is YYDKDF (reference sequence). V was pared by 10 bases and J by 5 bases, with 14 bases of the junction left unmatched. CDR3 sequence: CAITPSRGRDQPQHF. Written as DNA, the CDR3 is TGTGCCATCACCCCATCGAGGGGGCGCGATCAGCCCCAGCATTTT.

CDR3 residues: CASSPGQRYNSPLHF. DNA of the CDR3: TGTGCCAGCAGTCCGGGACAGCGGTATAATTCACCCCTCCACTTT. The chain recombines TRBV6-5 with TRBJ1-6; 7 bases fit TRBD1. J lost 4 bases, V lost 5 bases, and 5 bases had no gene match. The germline CDR1 and CDR2 sequences are MNHEY and SVGAGI. The CDR3 length is 15 residues.

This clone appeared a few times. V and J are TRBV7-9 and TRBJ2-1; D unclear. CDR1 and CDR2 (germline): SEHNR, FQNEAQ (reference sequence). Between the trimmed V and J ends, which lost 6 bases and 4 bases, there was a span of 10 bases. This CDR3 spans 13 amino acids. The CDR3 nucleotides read TGTGCCAGCAGTAAAACAGAGTACAATGAGCAGTTCTTC. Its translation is CASSKTEYNEQFF. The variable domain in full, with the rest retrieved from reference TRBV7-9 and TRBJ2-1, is DTGVSQNPRHKITKRGQNVTFRCDPISEHNRLYWYRQTLGQGPEFLTYFQNEAQLEKSRLLSDRFSAERPKGSFSTLEIQRTEQGDSAMYLCASSKTEYNEQFFGPGTRLTVL.

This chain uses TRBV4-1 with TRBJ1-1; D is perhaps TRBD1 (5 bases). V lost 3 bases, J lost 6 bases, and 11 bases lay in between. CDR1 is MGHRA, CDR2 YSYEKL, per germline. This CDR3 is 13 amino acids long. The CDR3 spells CASSQLTASEAFF. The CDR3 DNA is TGCGCCAGCAGCCAGTTGACAGCTTCTGAAGCTTTCTTT.

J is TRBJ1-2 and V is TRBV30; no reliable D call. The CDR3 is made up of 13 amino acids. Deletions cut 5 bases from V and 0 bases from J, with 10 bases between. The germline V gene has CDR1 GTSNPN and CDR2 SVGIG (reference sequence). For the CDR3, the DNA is TGTGCCTGGGAGGAAAACTCTAACTATGGCTACACCTTC. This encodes CAWEENSNYGYTF.

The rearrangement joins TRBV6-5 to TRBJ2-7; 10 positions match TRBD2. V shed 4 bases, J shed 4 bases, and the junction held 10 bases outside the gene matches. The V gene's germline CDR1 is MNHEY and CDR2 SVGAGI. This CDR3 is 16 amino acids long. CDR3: CASSWGQLAGSYEQYF. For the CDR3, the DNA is TGTGCCAGCAGTTGGGGGCAACTAGCGGGGTCTTACGAGCAGTACTTC.

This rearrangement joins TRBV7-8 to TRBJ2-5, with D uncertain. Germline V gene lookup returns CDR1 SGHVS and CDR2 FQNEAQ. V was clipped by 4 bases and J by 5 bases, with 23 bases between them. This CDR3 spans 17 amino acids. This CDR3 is CASSSHTSIPSLETQYF. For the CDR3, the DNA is TGTGCCAGCAGCTCCCACACCTCGATCCCGAGTCTGGAGACCCAGTACTTC.

Here the CDR3 reads CSAQGMGGNTIYF. CDR3 nucleotide sequence: TGCAGCGCTCAGGGAATGGGAGGAAACACCATATATTTT. The chain employs TRBV29-1 and TRBJ1-3; possibly TRBD1 for D (5 bases). The CDR3 totals 13 residues. Germline V gene data show CDR1 as SQVTM and CDR2 as ANQGSEA. Trimming pared 7 bases from V and 4 bases from J, leaving 14 bases between.

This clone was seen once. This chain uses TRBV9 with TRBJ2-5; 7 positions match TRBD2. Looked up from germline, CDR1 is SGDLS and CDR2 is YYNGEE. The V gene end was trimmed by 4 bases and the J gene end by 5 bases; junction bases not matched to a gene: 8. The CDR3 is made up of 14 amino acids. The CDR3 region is CASSPSGVRETQYF. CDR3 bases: TGTGCCAGCAGCCCGAGCGGGGTCCGGGAGACCCAGTACTTC.

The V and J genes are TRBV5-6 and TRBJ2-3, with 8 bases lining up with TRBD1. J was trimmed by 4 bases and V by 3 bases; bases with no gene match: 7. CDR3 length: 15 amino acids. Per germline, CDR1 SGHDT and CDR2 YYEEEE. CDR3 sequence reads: CASSSETGVADTQYF. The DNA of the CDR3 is TGTGCCAGCAGCTCGGAGACAGGGGTGGCAGATACGCAGTATTTT. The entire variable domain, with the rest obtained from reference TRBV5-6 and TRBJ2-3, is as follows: DAGVTQSPTHLIKTRGQQVTLRCSPKSGHDTVSWYQQALGQGPQFIFQYYEEEERQRGNFPDRFSGHQFPNYSSELNVNALLLGDSALYLCASSSETGVADTQYFGPGTRLTVL.